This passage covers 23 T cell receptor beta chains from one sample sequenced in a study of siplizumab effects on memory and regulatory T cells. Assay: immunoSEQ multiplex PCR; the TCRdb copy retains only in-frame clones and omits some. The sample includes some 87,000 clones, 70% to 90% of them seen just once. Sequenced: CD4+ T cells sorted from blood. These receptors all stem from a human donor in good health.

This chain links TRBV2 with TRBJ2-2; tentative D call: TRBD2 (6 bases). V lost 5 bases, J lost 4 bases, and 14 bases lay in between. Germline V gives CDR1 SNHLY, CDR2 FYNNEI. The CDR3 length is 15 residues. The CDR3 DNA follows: TGTGCCAGCAGTAGGGGTGTGGGACTCACCGGGGAGCTGTTTTTT. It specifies CASSRGVGLTGELFF.

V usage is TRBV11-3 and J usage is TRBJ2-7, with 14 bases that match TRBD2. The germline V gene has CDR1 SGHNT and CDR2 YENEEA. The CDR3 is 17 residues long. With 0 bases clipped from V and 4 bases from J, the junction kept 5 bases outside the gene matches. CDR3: CASSLEHGLAGGYEQYF. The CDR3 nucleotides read TGTGCCAGCAGCTTAGAACATGGACTAGCGGGAGGATACGAGCAGTACTTC.

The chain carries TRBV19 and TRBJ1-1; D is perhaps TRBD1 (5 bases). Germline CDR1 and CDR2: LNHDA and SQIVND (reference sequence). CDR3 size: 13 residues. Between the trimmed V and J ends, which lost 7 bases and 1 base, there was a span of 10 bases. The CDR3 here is CASMETANTEAFF. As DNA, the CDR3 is TGTGCCAGTATGGAGACAGCGAACACTGAAGCTTTCTTT.

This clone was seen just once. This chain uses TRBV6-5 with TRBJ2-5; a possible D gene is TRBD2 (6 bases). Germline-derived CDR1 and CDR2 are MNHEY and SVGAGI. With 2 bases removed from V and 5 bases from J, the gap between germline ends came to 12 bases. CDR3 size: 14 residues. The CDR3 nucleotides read TGTGCCAGCAGTTACGCGGGGTCGCGTGAGACCCAGTACTTC. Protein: CASSYAGSRETQYF.

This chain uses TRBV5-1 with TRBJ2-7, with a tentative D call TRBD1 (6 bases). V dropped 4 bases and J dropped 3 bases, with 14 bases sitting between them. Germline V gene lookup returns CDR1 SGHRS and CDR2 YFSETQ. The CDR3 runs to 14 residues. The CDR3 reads CASSPPGHSYEQYF. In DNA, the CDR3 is TGCGCCAGCAGCCCTCCGGGACACAGCTACGAGCAGTACTTC.

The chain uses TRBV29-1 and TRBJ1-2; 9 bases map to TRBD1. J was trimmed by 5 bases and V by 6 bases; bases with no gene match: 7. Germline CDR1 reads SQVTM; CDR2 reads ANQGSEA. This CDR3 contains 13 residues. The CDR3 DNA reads TGCAGCGTGGGTACAGGGGGCGGTTATGGCTACACCTTC. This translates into CSVGTGGGYGYTF.

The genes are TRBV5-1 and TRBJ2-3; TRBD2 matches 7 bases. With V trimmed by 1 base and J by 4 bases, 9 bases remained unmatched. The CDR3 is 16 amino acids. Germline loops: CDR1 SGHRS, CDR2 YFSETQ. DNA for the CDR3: TGCGCCAGCAGCTTGAACGGCGGGAGAGGGGCAGATACGCAGTATTTT. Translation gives CASSLNGGRGADTQYF. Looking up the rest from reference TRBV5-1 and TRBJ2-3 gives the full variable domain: KAGVTQTPRYLIKTRGQQVTLSCSPISGHRSVSWYQQTPGQGLQFLFEYFSETQRNKGNFPGRFSGRQFSNSRSEMNVSTLELGDSALYLCASSLNGGRGADTQYFGPGTRLTVL.

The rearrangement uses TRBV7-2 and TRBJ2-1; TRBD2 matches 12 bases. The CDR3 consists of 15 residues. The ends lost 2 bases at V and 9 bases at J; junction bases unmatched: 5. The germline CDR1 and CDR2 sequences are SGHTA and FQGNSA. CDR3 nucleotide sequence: TGTGCCAGCAGCTTAAGAGCGACTAGCGGGGGTGAGCAGTTCTTC. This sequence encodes CASSLRATSGGEQFF. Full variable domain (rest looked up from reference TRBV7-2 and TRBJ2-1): GAGVSQSPSNKVTEKGKDVELRCDPISGHTALYWYRQSLGQGLEFLIYFQGNSAPDKSGLPSDRFSAERTGGSVSTLTIQRTQQEDSAVYLCASSLRATSGGEQFFGPGTRLTVL.

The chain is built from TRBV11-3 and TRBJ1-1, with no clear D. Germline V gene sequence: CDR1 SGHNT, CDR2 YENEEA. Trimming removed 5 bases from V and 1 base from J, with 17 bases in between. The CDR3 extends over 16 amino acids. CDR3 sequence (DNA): TGTGCCAGCAGCCCCCATGCGGAGATCCCGAACACTGAAGCTTTCTTT. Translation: CASSPHAEIPNTEAFF.

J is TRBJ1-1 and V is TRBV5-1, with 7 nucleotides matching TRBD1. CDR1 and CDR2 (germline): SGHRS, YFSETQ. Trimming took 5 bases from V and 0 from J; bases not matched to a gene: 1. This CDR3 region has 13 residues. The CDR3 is CASRTGLNTEAFF. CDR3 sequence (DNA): TGCGCCAGCAGGACAGGGCTGAACACTGAAGCTTTCTTT. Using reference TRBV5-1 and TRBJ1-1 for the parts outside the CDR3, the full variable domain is KAGVTQTPRYLIKTRGQQVTLSCSPISGHRSVSWYQQTPGQGLQFLFEYFSETQRNKGNFPGRFSGRQFSNSRSEMNVSTLELGDSALYLCASRTGLNTEAFFGQGTRLTVV.

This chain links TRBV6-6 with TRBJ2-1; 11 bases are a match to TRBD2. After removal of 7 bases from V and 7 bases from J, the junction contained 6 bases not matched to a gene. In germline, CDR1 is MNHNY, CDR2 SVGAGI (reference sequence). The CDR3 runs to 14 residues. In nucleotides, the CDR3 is TGTGCCAGCACCGGGACTAGCGGTATAAATGAGCAGTTCTTC. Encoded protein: CASTGTSGINEQFF.

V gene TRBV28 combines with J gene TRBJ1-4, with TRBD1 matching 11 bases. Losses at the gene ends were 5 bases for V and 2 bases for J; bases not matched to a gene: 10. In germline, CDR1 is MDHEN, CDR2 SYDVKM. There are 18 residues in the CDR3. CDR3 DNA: TGTGCCAGCAGTCCCTCGAGGACAGGGGGCTCGACTAATGAAAAACTGTTTTTT. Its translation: CASSPSRTGGSTNEKLFF. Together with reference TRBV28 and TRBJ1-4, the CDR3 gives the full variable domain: DVKVTQSSRYLVKRTGEKVFLECVQDMDHENMFWYRQDPGLGLRLIYFSYDVKMKEKGDIPEGYSVSREKKERFSLILESASTNQTSMYLCASSPSRTGGSTNEKLFFGSGTQLSVL.

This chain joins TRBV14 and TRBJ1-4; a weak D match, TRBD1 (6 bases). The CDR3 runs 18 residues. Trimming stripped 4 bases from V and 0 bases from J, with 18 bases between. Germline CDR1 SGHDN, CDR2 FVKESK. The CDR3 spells CASSPRTAGIATNEKLFF. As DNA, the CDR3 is TGTGCCAGCAGCCCCCGGACAGCGGGTATTGCAACTAATGAAAAACTGTTTTTT. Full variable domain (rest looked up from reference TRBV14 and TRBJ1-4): EAGVTQFPSHSVIEKGQTVTLRCDPISGHDNLYWYRRVMGKEIKFLLHFVKESKQDESGMPNNRFLAERTGGTYSTLKVQPAELEDSGVYFCASSPRTAGIATNEKLFFGSGTQLSVL.

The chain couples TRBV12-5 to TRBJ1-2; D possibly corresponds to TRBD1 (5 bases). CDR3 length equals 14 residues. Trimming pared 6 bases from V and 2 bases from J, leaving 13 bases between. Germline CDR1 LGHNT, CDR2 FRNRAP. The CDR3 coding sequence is TGTGCTAGTGGCCTAAGTAGGGGAAACTATGGCTACACCTTC. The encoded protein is CASGLSRGNYGYTF.

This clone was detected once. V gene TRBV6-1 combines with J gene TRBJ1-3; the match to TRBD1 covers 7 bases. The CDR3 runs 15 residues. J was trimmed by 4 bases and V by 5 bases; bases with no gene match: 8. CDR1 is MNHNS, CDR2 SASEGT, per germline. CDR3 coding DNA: TGTGCCAGCAGTAGACAGGGATTCGGAGGAAACACCATATATTTT. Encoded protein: CASSRQGFGGNTIYF.

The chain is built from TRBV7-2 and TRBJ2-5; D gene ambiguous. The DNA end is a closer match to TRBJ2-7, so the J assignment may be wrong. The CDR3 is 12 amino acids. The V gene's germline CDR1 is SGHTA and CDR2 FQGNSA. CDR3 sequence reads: CASSLDVGEQYF. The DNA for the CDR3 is TGTGCCAGCAGCTTAGATGTAGGCGAGCAGTACTTC.

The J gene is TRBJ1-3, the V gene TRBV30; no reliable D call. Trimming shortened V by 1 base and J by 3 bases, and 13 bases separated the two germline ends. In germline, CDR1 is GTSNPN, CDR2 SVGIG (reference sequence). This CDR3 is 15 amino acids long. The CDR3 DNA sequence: TGTGCCTGGAGTGGACAACCGGGAGGTGGAAACACCATATATTTT. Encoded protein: CAWSGQPGGGNTIYF.

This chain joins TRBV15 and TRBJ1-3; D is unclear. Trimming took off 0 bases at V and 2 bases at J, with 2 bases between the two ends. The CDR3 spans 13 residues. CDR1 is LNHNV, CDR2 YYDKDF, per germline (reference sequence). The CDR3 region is CATSREPGNTIYF. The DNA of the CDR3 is TGTGCCACCAGCAGAGAACCTGGAAACACCATATATTTT.

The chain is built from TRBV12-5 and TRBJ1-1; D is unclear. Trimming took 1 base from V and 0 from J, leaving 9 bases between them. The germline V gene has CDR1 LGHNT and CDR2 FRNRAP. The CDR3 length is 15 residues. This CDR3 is CASGLDKTMNTEAFF. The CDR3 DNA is TGTGCTAGTGGTTTGGACAAAACTATGAACACTGAAGCTTTCTTT.

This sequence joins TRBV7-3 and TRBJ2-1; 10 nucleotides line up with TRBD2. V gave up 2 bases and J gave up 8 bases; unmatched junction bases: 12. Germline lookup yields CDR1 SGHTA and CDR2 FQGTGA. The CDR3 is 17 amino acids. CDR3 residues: CASSLRSSGRELDEQFF. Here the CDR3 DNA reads TGTGCCAGCAGCTTACGGTCTAGCGGGAGAGAATTGGATGAGCAGTTCTTC.

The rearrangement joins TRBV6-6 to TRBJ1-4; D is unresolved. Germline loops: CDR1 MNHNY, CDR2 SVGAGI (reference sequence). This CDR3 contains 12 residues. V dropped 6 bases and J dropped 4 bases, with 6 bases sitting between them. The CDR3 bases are TGTGCCAGCAGACGGTTTAATGAAAAACTGTTTTTT. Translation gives CASRRFNEKLFF.

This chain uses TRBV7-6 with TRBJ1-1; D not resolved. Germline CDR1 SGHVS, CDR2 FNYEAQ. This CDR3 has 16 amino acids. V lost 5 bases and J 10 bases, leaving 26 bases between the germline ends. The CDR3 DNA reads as TGTGCCAGCAGCCCGGGCGTGAAGGGAGGGCCTATGGGAGCTTTCTTT. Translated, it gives CASSPGVKGGPMGAFF.

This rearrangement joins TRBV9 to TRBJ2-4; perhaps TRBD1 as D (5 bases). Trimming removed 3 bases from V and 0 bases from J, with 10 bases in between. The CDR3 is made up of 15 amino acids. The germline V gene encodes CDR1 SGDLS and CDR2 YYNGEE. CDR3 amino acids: CASSADSLAKNIQYF. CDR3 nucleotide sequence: TGTGCCAGCAGCGCCGACAGTCTAGCCAAAAACATTCAGTACTTC.